One sample yielded the 26 T cell receptor beta chains listed below, sequenced in a study of cytotoxic CD8 clonotypes in ibrutinib-treated CLL. Profiled with immunoSEQ multiplex PCR; TCRdb holds only in-frame clones, not every one. The sample holds about 25,000 clones, 55% to 70% seen once. Sequenced material: PBMCs, taken at disease progression, from a patient treated with ibrutinib. The receptors stem from a human donor with chronic lymphocytic leukemia.

This clone has a single count. The chain carries TRBV4-1 and TRBJ2-5, with D hard to call. Between the trimmed V and J ends, which lost 4 bases and 3 bases, there was a span of 9 bases. Per the germline V gene, CDR1 is MGHRA and CDR2 is YSYEKL. The length of the CDR3 is 13 residues. The CDR3 sequence: CASSRRTEETQYF. The DNA of the CDR3 is TGCGCCAGCAGCCGTAGGACGGAAGAGACCCAGTACTTC.

The chain has TRBV7-2 and TRBJ2-3, with a weak D call TRBD1 (5 bases). Germline V gene sequence: CDR1 SGHTA, CDR2 FQGNSA. Between the trimmed V and J ends, which lost 6 bases and 7 bases, there was a span of 17 bases. There are 14 residues in the CDR3. This chain's CDR3 is CASSSLGASYTQYF. For the CDR3, the DNA is TGTGCCAGCAGTAGCCTTGGGGCCAGTTATACGCAGTATTTT.

This clone was seen once. The sample has other DNA sequences that encode this CDR3 too. The chain carries TRBV5-1 and TRBJ1-3, with D uncertain. Trimming cost V 0 bases and J 0 bases, with 4 bases left between them. CDR1 is SGHRS and CDR2 is YFSETQ in the germline V gene. The CDR3 has 14 amino acids. The CDR3 reads CASSLGGSGNTIYF. The CDR3 DNA reads TGCGCCAGCAGCTTGGGAGGCTCTGGAAACACCATATATTTT.

The chain uses TRBV27 and TRBJ2-7, with D perhaps TRBD2 (6 bases). CDR1 is MNHEY, CDR2 SMNVEV, per germline (reference sequence). The CDR3 covers 13 residues. V was pared by 2 bases and J by 2 bases, with 7 bases between. The CDR3 coding sequence is TGTGCCAGCAGTTTAACGGGGGCCTACGAGCAGTACTTC. Its protein is CASSLTGAYEQYF.

The gene calls are TRBV9 and TRBJ1-1, with D perhaps TRBD1 (6 bases). In germline, CDR1 is SGDLS, CDR2 YYNGEE. V was pared by 4 bases and J by 5 bases, with 18 bases between. The CDR3 is 15 residues long. The CDR3 region has the DNA TGTGCCAGCAGCCCCCGAGGGAGGGGGAAGACTGAAGCTTTCTTT. Translation gives CASSPRGRGKTEAFF. Complete variable domain (other parts from reference TRBV9 and TRBJ1-1): DSGVTQTPKHLITATGQRVTLRCSPRSGDLSVYWYQQSLDQGLQFLIQYYNGEERAKGNILERFSAQQFPDLHSELNLSSLELGDSALYFCASSPRGRGKTEAFFGQGTRLTVV.

This clone was detected only once. V is TRBV12-5 and J is TRBJ2-5; D is perhaps TRBD1 (5 bases). The germline V gene encodes CDR1 LGHNT and CDR2 FRNRAP. CDR3 length: 15 residues. V lost 0 bases, J lost 1 base, and 9 bases lay in between. As DNA, the CDR3 is TGTGCTAGTGGTTTGGTCGGGCAGGGCCAAGAGACCCAGTACTTC. Translation: CASGLVGQGQETQYF.

The V gene is TRBV28, the J gene TRBJ1-2; no clear D gene. Germline CDR1 is MDHEN and CDR2 is SYDVKM. This CDR3 is 15 amino acids long. The ends were cut back, 6 bases at V and 1 base at J, with 15 bases in the middle. CDR3 sequence: CASRPPMAVNYGYTF. Written as DNA, the CDR3 is TGTGCCAGCAGGCCCCCCATGGCAGTTAACTATGGCTACACCTTC.

This chain links TRBV7-9 with TRBJ2-3; 8 bases map to TRBD2. Trimming removed 6 bases from V and 4 bases from J; junction bases left unmatched: 6. CDR3 length: 14 amino acids. Germline V gives CDR1 SEHNR, CDR2 FQNEAQ (reference sequence). The CDR3 sequence: CASSPSGGPDTQYF. CDR3 nucleotides: TGTGCCAGCAGTCCGAGCGGGGGCCCAGATACGCAGTATTTT.

The rearrangement uses TRBV5-1 and TRBJ2-3; 10 bases match TRBD2. CDR1 is SGHRS and CDR2 is YFSETQ in the germline V gene. V lost 1 base, J lost 0 bases, and 8 bases stayed unmatched. The CDR3 runs to 18 residues. The CDR3 here is CASSLWGLAGDSTDTQYF. The CDR3 coding sequence is TGCGCCAGCAGCTTGTGGGGTCTAGCGGGGGATAGCACAGATACGCAGTATTTT.

This chain links TRBV5-1 with TRBJ2-1; D gene unclear. Trimming removed 0 bases at V and 4 bases at J, with 8 bases between. This CDR3 has 14 amino acids. Per germline, CDR1 SGHRS and CDR2 YFSETQ. CDR3 amino acids: CASSLASVYNEQFF. CDR3 nucleotides: TGCGCCAGCAGCTTGGCGTCTGTATACAATGAGCAGTTCTTC.

The chain links TRBV6-1 to TRBJ1-5; D may be TRBD1 (5 bases). The CDR3 contains 14 residues. Germline loops: CDR1 MNHNS, CDR2 SASEGT. The V and J ends lost 3 bases and 3 bases respectively, with 9 bases between them. The CDR3: CASSEDMANQPQHF. The DNA of the CDR3 is TGTGCCAGCAGTGAGGACATGGCCAATCAGCCCCAGCATTTT.

The chain uses TRBV4-2 and TRBJ1-4, with 9 bases matching TRBD1. Trimming at V came to 1 base and at J to 6 bases, leaving 9 bases not matched to a gene. The CDR3 loop spans 17 amino acids. Germline V gene sequence: CDR1 LGHNA, CDR2 YNFKEQ. The CDR3 coding sequence is TGTGCCAGCAGCCAAGCCCCGTCCGGGACAGGGTATGAAAAACTGTTTTTT. This gives the protein CASSQAPSGTGYEKLFF.

V and J are TRBV19 and TRBJ2-1; 15 nucleotides align to TRBD2. CDR1 is LNHDA, CDR2 SQIVND, per germline (reference sequence). V lost 6 bases to trimming and J lost 5 bases; unmatched junction nucleotides: 5. This CDR3 is 16 amino acids long. The CDR3 here is CASSLGTSGGHNEQFF. DNA of the CDR3: TGTGCCAGTAGCCTCGGGACTAGCGGGGGGCACAATGAGCAGTTCTTC.

The V call is TRBV18, the J call TRBJ2-7, with 7 bases aligning to TRBD1. The junction had 8 bases not matched to a gene; V was cut back by 3 bases and J by 6 bases. The germline V gene has CDR1 KGHSH and CDR2 LQKENI. The CDR3 totals 14 residues. This CDR3 reads CASSPPGQHREQYF. CDR3 DNA: TGTGCCAGCTCACCGCCGGGACAGCATCGCGAGCAGTACTTC.

The genes are TRBV29-1 and TRBJ2-7; 10 bases match TRBD1. CDR3 length: 13 amino acids. V lost 3 bases and J lost 4; bases outside the gene matches: 3. Germline V CDR1 and CDR2: SQVTM, ANQGSEA. The CDR3 reads CSVETGGKYEQYF. CDR3 coding DNA: TGCAGCGTTGAGACAGGGGGCAAGTACGAGCAGTACTTC.

This clone appeared a few times. The CDR3 reads CAWSVMNRVTGELFF. The CDR3 region has the DNA TGTGCCTGGAGTGTAATGAACAGGGTCACCGGGGAGCTGTTTTTT. This rearrangement joins TRBV30 to TRBJ2-2, with D possibly TRBD1 on 6 matching bases. Germline CDR1 and CDR2: GTSNPN and SVGIG (reference sequence). The CDR3 has 15 residues. Deletions cut 0 bases from V and 4 bases from J, with 12 bases between.

The genes are TRBV7-3 and TRBJ2-1; D possibly corresponds to TRBD2 (7 bases). The CDR3 totals 15 residues. V lost 5 bases, J lost 2 bases, and 13 bases lay in between. Germline V lookup: CDR1 SGHTA, CDR2 FQGTGA. In DNA, the CDR3 is TGTGCCAGCAGCCCAAGCGGGACAACCTACAATGAGCAGTTCTTC. Translating it yields CASSPSGTTYNEQFF.

This chain joins TRBV11-1 and TRBJ1-4; D unclear. CDR3 length equals 11 residues. CDR1 and CDR2 from the germline V gene are SGHAT and FQDESV (reference sequence). The V and J ends lost 1 base and 7 bases respectively, with 1 base between them. The CDR3 sequence is CASSLGEKLFF. In DNA, the CDR3 is TGTGCCAGCAGCTTAGGTGAAAAACTGTTTTTT.

This clone has only one observation. The V and J genes are TRBV11-2 and TRBJ2-3; D uncertain. CDR3 length: 14 amino acids. The germline gives CDR1 SGHAT, CDR2 FQNNGV. V lost 2 bases to trimming and J lost 2 bases, with 8 bases between them. The DNA for the CDR3 is TGTGCCAGCAGCTTAACCCGGACCACAGATACGCAGTATTTT. This encodes CASSLTRTTDTQYF.

The chain couples TRBV7-3 to TRBJ1-1; D unclear. The V end was cut by 5 bases, the J end by 9 bases, with 19 bases between. Germline CDR1 reads SGHTA; CDR2 reads FQGTGA. The length of the CDR3 is 14 residues. CDR3 DNA sequence: TGTGCCAGCAGCCCCTCGGCCCCCGTATCTCAAGCTTTCTTT. Its translation: CASSPSAPVSQAFF.

This rearrangement joins TRBV6-5 to TRBJ2-7, with a tentative D call TRBD2 (6 bases). Germline loops: CDR1 MNHEY, CDR2 SVGAGI. This CDR3 spans 12 amino acids. Trimming removed 5 bases from V and 3 bases from J, with 8 bases in between. This chain's CDR3 is CASSLRGYEQYF. For the CDR3, the DNA is TGTGCCAGCAGTCTGCGGGGCTACGAGCAGTACTTC.

This chain joins TRBV5-6 and TRBJ1-1, with TRBD1 identical over 10 bases. V lost 0 bases, J lost 8 bases, and 4 bases stayed unmatched. Germline CDR1 and CDR2: SGHDT and YYEEEE. The CDR3 covers 14 residues. CDR3 nucleotide sequence: TGTGCCAGCAGCTTGGAAGGGACAGGGGAGGAAGCTTTCTTT. Protein sequence: CASSLEGTGEEAFF.

This clone was seen more than once but under ten times. The chain uses TRBV11-2 and TRBJ2-2; 7 bases are shared with TRBD1. Germline V gene sequence: CDR1 SGHAT, CDR2 FQNNGV. This CDR3 contains 15 residues. V was pared by 1 base and J by 4 bases, with 3 bases of the junction left unmatched. The CDR3 DNA is TGTGCCAGCAGCTTAGGGACAGGATTCACCGGGGAGCTGTTTTTT. Translating gives CASSLGTGFTGELFF.

The sample holds a few counts of this clone. The gene calls are TRBV5-1 and TRBJ1-2; TRBD1 is a possible D gene (5 bases). The V gene lost 3 bases and the J gene lost 1 base, with 10 bases spanning the gap. The CDR3 totals 14 residues. The germline V gene encodes CDR1 SGHRS and CDR2 YFSETQ. CDR3 protein: CASSWGDGNYGYTF. CDR3 nucleotide sequence: TGCGCCAGCAGCTGGGGGGACGGTAACTATGGCTACACCTTC.

The rearrangement joins TRBV18 to TRBJ2-1; 8 positions agree with TRBD2. This CDR3 has 18 amino acids. Losses at the gene ends were 0 bases for V and 0 bases for J; bases not matched to a gene: 7. The germline gives CDR1 KGHSH, CDR2 LQKENI. The CDR3 sequence is CASSPPIFAGGSYNEQFF. CDR3 DNA sequence: TGTGCCAGCTCACCACCGATTTTTGCGGGGGGCTCCTACAATGAGCAGTTCTTC. Full variable domain (rest looked up from reference TRBV18 and TRBJ2-1): NAGVMQNPRHLVRRRGQEARLRCSPMKGHSHVYWYRQLPEEGLKFMVYLQKENIIDESGMPKERFSAEFPKEGPSILRIQQVVRGDSAAYFCASSPPIFAGGSYNEQFFGPGTRLTVL.

For the CDR3, the DNA is TGTGCCAGCAGTTCTCTCCCCAGGGGTTTGGACTATGGCTACACCTTC. It yields the protein CASSSLPRGLDYGYTF. The chain employs TRBV6-5 and TRBJ1-2; D possibly corresponds to TRBD1 (6 bases). Trimming stripped 4 bases from V and 3 bases from J, with 18 bases between. CDR1 MNHEY and CDR2 SVGAGI come from the germline V gene. CDR3 size: 16 residues.